This TCR beta chain was recovered during a study of shared clonotypes between healthy human individuals. This clone was observed a handful of times. Its antigen is as yet unknown. Study observations and caveats: The study found about 5% of naive CD4 clonotypes shared across four donors.

V was pared by 5 bases and J by 9 bases, with 20 bases between. This CDR3 comprises 15 residues. Looked up from germline, CDR1 is SGHTA and CDR2 is FQGNSA. Profiling relied on immunoSEQ multiplex PCR, and the TCRdb table lists in-frame clones only, not all of them. The repertoire holds around 750,000 clones, around 72% seen once, with approximately 1.7% in the top ten. Material: memory CD4+ T cells sorted from blood. Subset here: CD45RA-negative fraction. The sequence derives from a woman in her 30s in good health. This chain links TRBV7-2 with TRBJ2-1; D is unclear. The CDR3 loop reads CASSPTALTLREQFF. CDR3 nucleotides: TGTGCCAGCAGCCCGACCGCCTTAACATTACGTGAGCAGTTCTTC.